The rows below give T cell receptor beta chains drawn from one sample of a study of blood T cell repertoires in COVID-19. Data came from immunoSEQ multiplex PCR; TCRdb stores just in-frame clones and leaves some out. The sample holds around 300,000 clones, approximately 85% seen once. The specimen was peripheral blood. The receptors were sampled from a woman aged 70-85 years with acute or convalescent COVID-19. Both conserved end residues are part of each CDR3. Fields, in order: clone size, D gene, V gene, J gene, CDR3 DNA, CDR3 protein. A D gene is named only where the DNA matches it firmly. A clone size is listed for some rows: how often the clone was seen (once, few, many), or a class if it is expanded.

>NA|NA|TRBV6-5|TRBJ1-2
TGTGCCAGCAGTAGAAGGGACACCGGTTACTATGGCTACACCTTC
CASSRRDTGYYGYTF
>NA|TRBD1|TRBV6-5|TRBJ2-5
TGTGCCAGCACCATAAATGCAGGGGGCCAAGAGACCCAGTACTTC
CASTINAGGQETQYF
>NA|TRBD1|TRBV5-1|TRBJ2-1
TGCGCCAGCAGCAGGGGACAGCAAGCCGATGAGCAGTTCTTC
CASSRGQQADEQFF
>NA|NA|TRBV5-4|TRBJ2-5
TGTGCCAGCAGGCCGGATGGGGGCCGGGAGACCCAGTACTTC
CASRPDGGRETQYF
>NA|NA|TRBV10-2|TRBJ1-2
TGCGCCAGCACCCGGACAGCTAACTATGGCTACACCTTC
CASTRTANYGYTF
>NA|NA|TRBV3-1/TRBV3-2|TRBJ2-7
TGTGCCAGCAGCCGGCCATGGGCAGGGATAAACGAGCAGTACTTC
CASSRPWAGINEQYF
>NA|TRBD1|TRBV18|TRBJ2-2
TGTGCCAGCTCAGCAAGGACAGGGGGTAGCACCGGGGAGCTGTTTTTT
CASSARTGGSTGELFF
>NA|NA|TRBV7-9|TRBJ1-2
TGTGCCAGCAGCTTATTCGTGTGGGGGGCTAACTATGGCTACACCTTC
CASSLFVWGANYGYTF
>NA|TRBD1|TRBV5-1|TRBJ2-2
TGCGCCAGCAATCCAGGTGGGACAGGGAACACCGGGGAGCTGTTTTTT
CASNPGGTGNTGELFF
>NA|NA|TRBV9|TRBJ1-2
TGTGCCAGCAGCGTAAATGGGGCGGCGGTCCGTGGCTACACCTTC
CASSVNGAAVRGYTF
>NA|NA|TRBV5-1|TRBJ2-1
TGCGCCAGCAGCTGGCGGGGTAGTGAGCAGTTCTTC
CASSWRGSEQFF
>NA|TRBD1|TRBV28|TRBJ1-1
TGTGCCAGCAGTTTACCCGGACAGGGGAGGGCCGAAGCTTTCTTT
CASSLPGQGRAEAFF
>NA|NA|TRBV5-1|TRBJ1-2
TGCGCCAGCAGCCCTGACGGGAACTATGGCTACACCTTC
CASSPDGNYGYTF
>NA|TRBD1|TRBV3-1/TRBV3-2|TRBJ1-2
TGTGCCAGCAGCTGGGACAGGGACTATGGCTACACCTTC
CASSWDRDYGYTF
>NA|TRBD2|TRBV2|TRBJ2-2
TGTGCCAGCAGTGTAGGACTAGCAGGGGGGGAGCTGTTTTTT
CASSVGLAGGELFF
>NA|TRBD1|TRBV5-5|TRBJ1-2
TGTGCCAGCAGCTGGAGGACAGGGGCGGGCTACACCTTC
CASSWRTGAGYTF
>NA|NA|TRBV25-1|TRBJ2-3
TGTGCCAGCAGTGAATATTTCGGGGGATCGGGAGATACGCAGTATTTT
CASSEYFGGSGDTQYF
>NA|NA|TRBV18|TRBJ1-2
TGTGCCAGCTCCCCCGGCGTGGAGACCTATGGCTACACCTTC
CASSPGVETYGYTF
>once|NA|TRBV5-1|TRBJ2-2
TGCGCCAGCAGCTTGGATCGGGGCGCGGGAAAAACCGGGGAGCTGTTTTTT
CASSLDRGAGKTGELFF
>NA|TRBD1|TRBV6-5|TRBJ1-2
TGTGCCAGCAGGAAGACAGGGCAAGGCTACACCTTC
CASRKTGQGYTF
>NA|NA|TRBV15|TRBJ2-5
TGTGCCACCAGCAGAGACATTCAAGAGACCCAGTACTTC
CATSRDIQETQYF
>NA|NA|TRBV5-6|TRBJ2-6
TGTGCCAGCAGCTTGCCAGGGCCCGGGGCCAACGTCCTGACTTTC
CASSLPGPGANVLTF
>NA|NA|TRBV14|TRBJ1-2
TGTGCCAGCAGCCAAGACGCAGGGGCCCCTTATGGCTACACCTTC
CASSQDAGAPYGYTF
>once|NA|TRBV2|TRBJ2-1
TGTGCCAGCAGTGATCAGGGTTATGAGCAGTTCTTC
CASSDQGYEQFF
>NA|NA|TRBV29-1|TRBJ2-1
TGCAGCGTTGAAGGGGCAGGTCGCGGGAATGAGCAGTTCTTC
CSVEGAGRGNEQFF
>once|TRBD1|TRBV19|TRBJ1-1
TGTGCCAGTAGTATAGATCAACGTGTGCAGGGGGCGACTGAAGCTTTCTTT
CASSIDQRVQGATEAFF
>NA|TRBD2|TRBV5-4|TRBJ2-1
TGTGCCAGCAGCTTGGCCGGCGGGGGGCGGCCACGTGAGCAGTTCTTC
CASSLAGGGRPREQFF
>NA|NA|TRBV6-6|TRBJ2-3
TGTGCCAGCAGTCCCCCCCTAGGGCGGGCCGATACGCAGTATTTT
CASSPPLGRADTQYF
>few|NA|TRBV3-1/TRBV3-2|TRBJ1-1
TGTGCCAGCAGCTACAAGAACACTGAAGCTTTCTTT
CASSYKNTEAFF
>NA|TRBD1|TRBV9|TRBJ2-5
TGTGCCAGCAGCGTAACAGGGGGCGCCCCCTTAGAGACCCAGTACTTC
CASSVTGGAPLETQYF
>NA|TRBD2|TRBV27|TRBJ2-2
TGTGCCAGCAGCCCCTGGGGACTAGCGGGGGGGCCGGGAACCGGGGAGCTGTTTTTT
CASSPWGLAGGPGTGELFF
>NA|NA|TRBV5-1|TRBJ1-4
TGCGCCAGCAGAAGGACAGCGGGAGTGTCTAATGAAAAACTGTTTTTT
CASRRTAGVSNEKLFF
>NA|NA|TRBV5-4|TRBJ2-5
TGTGCCAGCAGCCGACTAGGATCCCAAGAGACCCAGTACTTC
CASSRLGSQETQYF
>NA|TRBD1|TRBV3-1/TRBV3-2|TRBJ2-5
TGTGCCAGCAGCCTCAGGACAGGGGGCAAAGAGACCCAGTACTTC
CASSLRTGGKETQYF
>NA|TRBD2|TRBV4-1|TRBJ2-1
TGCGCCAGCAGCCAAGGCCGGGCGCGGGGGGGCCAGAAGCAGTTCTTC
CASSQGRARGGQKQFF
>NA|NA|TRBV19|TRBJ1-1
TGTGCCAGTAGCCCGGATACGCGGACTGAAGCTTTCTTT
CASSPDTRTEAFF
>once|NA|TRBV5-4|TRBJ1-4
TGTGCCAGCAGACGGACGGGAACGGGTGAAAAACTGTTTTTT
CASRRTGTGEKLFF
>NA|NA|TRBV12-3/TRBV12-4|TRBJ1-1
TGTGCCAGCATCCTCTCAGGGGCGGAGGCTTTCTTT
CASILSGAEAFF
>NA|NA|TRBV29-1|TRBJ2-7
TGCAGCGTTACAGGGTTCGAGCAGTACTTC
CSVTGFEQYF
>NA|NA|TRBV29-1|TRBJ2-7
TGCAGCGCCAAGGGGATGACGGGCGAGCAGTACTTC
CSAKGMTGEQYF
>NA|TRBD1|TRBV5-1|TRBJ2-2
TGCGCCAGCTCCGACAGGGGGCCGGACACCGGGGAGCTGTTTTTT
CASSDRGPDTGELFF
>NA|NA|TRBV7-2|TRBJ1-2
TGTGCCAGCAGCCTTTGGGGAGCCTATGGCTACACCTTC
CASSLWGAYGYTF
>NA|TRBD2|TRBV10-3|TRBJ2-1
TGTGCCATCGCTCAAGCGGGGGGCTCAAATGAGCAGTTCTTC
CAIAQAGGSNEQFF
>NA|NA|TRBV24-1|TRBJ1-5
TGTGCCACCAGTGAAACCGCCGGGCAGCCCCAGCATTTT
CATSETAGQPQHF
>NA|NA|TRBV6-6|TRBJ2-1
TGTGCCAGCCGGGGGACTCTTGGGCCCCAAGATGAGCAGTTCTTC
CASRGTLGPQDEQFF